This TCR beta chain stems from a study of T cell changes during pregnancy in multiple sclerosis. The assay was immunoSEQ multiplex PCR, and TCRdb's table has in-frame clones only and misses some. The repertoire includes roughly 15,000 clones, about four fifths of them detected once, and about 18% sits in the top ten. The germline gives CDR1 MNHNS, CDR2 SASEGT. Trimming took 8 bases from V and 2 from J; bases not matched to a gene: 5. The CDR3 extends over 14 amino acids. The sample consisted of CD8+ T cells from peripheral blood mononuclear cells, taken in the third trimester of pregnancy. The chain links TRBV6-1 to TRBJ2-2, with TRBD2 matching over 7 bases. The sequence was collected from a female donor in good health, enrolled as a control in a pregnancy study. CDR3 nucleotide sequence: TGTGCCAGCCAACTAGCGCCCAACACCGGGGAGCTGTTTTTT. This translates into CASQLAPNTGELFF.